Following are 17 T cell receptor beta chains from one sample sequenced in a study of radiotherapy plus CTLA-4 blockade in lung cancer. The method was immunoSEQ multiplex PCR; TCRdb's version includes in-frame clones alone and lacks a portion of them. Here the sample spans tens of thousands of clones, approximately 79% being singletons. Sequences were derived from peripheral blood, sampled from a patient treated with radiotherapy plus ipilimumab. Receptor source: a human donor with non-small cell lung cancer who had a partial response to radiotherapy plus ipilimumab.

This chain links TRBV6-1 with TRBJ1-2; the D is unclear. Between the trimmed V and J ends, which lost 5 bases and 4 bases, there was a span of 14 bases. CDR1 and CDR2 from the germline V gene are MNHNS and SASEGT. The CDR3 covers 14 residues. CDR3 region: CASSKGEGSYGYTF. The DNA of the CDR3 is TGTGCCAGCAGTAAAGGAGAGGGAAGCTATGGCTACACCTTC.

This clone showed up just a few times. The chain links TRBV9 to TRBJ2-3; a possible D gene is TRBD2 (6 bases). V shed 7 bases and J shed 0 bases, with 18 bases lying between them. Germline lookup yields CDR1 SGDLS and CDR2 YYNGEE. This CDR3 contains 16 residues. The CDR3 DNA follows: TGTGCCAGCGGAGAGTCGAGGAGCGGGAGCACAGATACGCAGTATTTT. This sequence encodes CASGESRSGSTDTQYF. Using reference TRBV9 and TRBJ2-3 for the parts outside the CDR3, the full variable domain is DSGVTQTPKHLITATGQRVTLRCSPRSGDLSVYWYQQSLDQGLQFLIQYYNGEERAKGNILERFSAQQFPDLHSELNLSSLELGDSALYFCASGESRSGSTDTQYFGPGTRLTVL.

The chain has TRBV7-9 and TRBJ2-7; TRBD1 aligns across 9 bases. V shed 1 base, J shed 5 bases, and the junction held 6 bases outside the gene matches. The CDR3 consists of 15 residues. CDR1 is SEHNR, CDR2 FQNEAQ, per germline (reference sequence). The CDR3 bases are TGTGCCAGCAGCTTAGTCGGGGACAGGGCCCACGAGCAGTACTTC. This codes for CASSLVGDRAHEQYF.

The chain combines TRBV12-5 with TRBJ2-7; 7 nucleotides match TRBD1. CDR1 is LGHNT and CDR2 is FRNRAP in the germline V gene. V lost 2 bases and J lost 0; bases outside the gene matches: 4. This CDR3 spans 15 amino acids. The CDR3 coding sequence is TGTGCTAGTGGTTTGCCCCGACAGGGCTCCTACGAGCAGTACTTC. Translating gives CASGLPRQGSYEQYF.

The rearrangement joins TRBV10-3 to TRBJ1-2; 7 bases are shared with TRBD1. CDR1 ENHRY and CDR2 SYGVKD come from the germline V gene. The CDR3 contains 14 residues. Losses at the gene ends were 6 bases for V and 2 bases for J; bases not matched to a gene: 6. CDR3 region: CAISPGTANYGYTF. The CDR3, as DNA: TGTGCCATCAGCCCCGGGACAGCGAACTATGGCTACACCTTC.

The rearrangement joins TRBV27 to TRBJ2-2, with 7 bases matching TRBD1. This CDR3 contains 15 residues. The V segment lost 2 bases and the J segment 6 bases; nucleotides outside the gene matches: 6. Germline V gene lookup returns CDR1 MNHEY and CDR2 SMNVEV (reference sequence). The CDR3 sequence is CASSLEQGKAGELFF. The CDR3 nucleotides read TGTGCCAGCAGTTTAGAACAGGGGAAGGCCGGGGAGCTGTTTTTT.

This chain joins TRBV6-5 and TRBJ1-5; D perhaps matches TRBD1 (5 bases). In germline, CDR1 is MNHEY, CDR2 SVGAGI. Trimming took 6 bases from V and 2 from J, leaving 14 bases between them. This CDR3 region has 15 residues. The CDR3 DNA reads as TGTGCCAGCAGCCCCTGGCAGGGTCGCAATCAGCCCCAGCATTTT. Protein product: CASSPWQGRNQPQHF.

The rearrangement links TRBV6-6 to TRBJ2-6; D uncertain. CDR1 is MNHNY and CDR2 is SVGAGI in the germline V gene (reference sequence). Trimming cost V 6 bases and J 4 bases, with 13 bases left between them. This CDR3 has 15 residues. The CDR3 DNA follows: TGTGCCAGCAGCATAACCCAGGCCGGGGCCAACGTCCTGACTTTC. This sequence encodes CASSITQAGANVLTF.

This clone was observed a handful of times. For the CDR3, the DNA is TGTGCCAGCAGCGTAGTGGCTCAGGGGCATGGCTACACCTTC. This translates into CASSVVAQGHGYTF. The chain is built from TRBV9 and TRBJ1-2; D might be TRBD1 (6 bases). Trimming stripped 0 bases from V and 6 bases from J, with 12 bases between. The CDR3 is 14 amino acids. Germline lookup yields CDR1 SGDLS and CDR2 YYNGEE.

The genes are TRBV4-2 and TRBJ2-5, with TRBD2 matching 8 bases. Germline V gene lookup returns CDR1 LGHNA and CDR2 YNFKEQ. V was clipped by 2 bases and J by 2 bases; unmatched bases: 10. There are 17 residues in the CDR3. The CDR3 DNA reads TGTGCCAGCAGCCAAAATTTAGGCCCGGGGGGGCAAGAGACCCAGTACTTC. Amino acids: CASSQNLGPGGQETQYF.

This rearrangement joins TRBV28 to TRBJ2-5; 8 bases are shared with TRBD2. V dropped 7 bases and J dropped 5; count of bases not matched to a gene: 3. From germline, CDR1 is MDHEN and CDR2 SYDVKM. This CDR3 has 12 residues. The CDR3 sequence: CASTSGGETQYF. The DNA for the CDR3 is TGTGCCAGCACCTCGGGAGGGGAGACCCAGTACTTC.

The chain links TRBV5-1 to TRBJ1-1; weak D call: TRBD1 (6 bases). The CDR3 has 13 residues. V lost 3 bases to trimming and J lost 1 base, with 7 bases between them. Germline CDR1 is SGHRS and CDR2 is YFSETQ. CDR3 residues: CASSWGQNTEAFF. The CDR3 coding sequence is TGCGCCAGCAGCTGGGGACAGAACACTGAAGCTTTCTTT.

The chain couples TRBV11-2 to TRBJ2-5; a possible D gene is TRBD2 (6 bases). Looked up from germline, CDR1 is SGHAT and CDR2 is FQNNGV. The V gene lost 5 bases and the J gene lost 5 bases, with 15 bases spanning the gap. The CDR3 loop spans 14 amino acids. Written as DNA, the CDR3 is TGTGCCAGCAGCCGGTCGGGGGTCTTTGAGACCCAGTACTTC. Translating it yields CASSRSGVFETQYF.

The rearrangement links TRBV5-4 to TRBJ2-5; D is perhaps TRBD1 (6 bases). This CDR3 has 16 residues. Trimming shortened V by 0 bases and J by 2 bases, and 14 bases separated the two germline ends. From germline, CDR1 is SGHNT and CDR2 YYREEE (reference sequence). This CDR3 is CASSLDVGQGQETQYF. CDR3 DNA: TGTGCCAGCAGCTTGGATGTAGGGCAGGGGCAAGAGACCCAGTACTTC.

The chain uses TRBV18 and TRBJ2-3, with 9 bases identical to TRBD2. Trimming at V came to 6 bases and at J to 5 bases, leaving 18 bases not matched to a gene. Germline CDR1 and CDR2: KGHSH and LQKENI. This CDR3 is built from 18 residues. In nucleotides, the CDR3 is TGTGCCAGCTCCGTGAGGGGATCGCGGGGGGGCCTTGGAGATACGCAGTATTTT. Translated: CASSVRGSRGGLGDTQYF.

The rearrangement links TRBV4-3 to TRBJ2-6, with D possibly being TRBD1 (6 bases). This CDR3 comprises 15 residues. Germline V gene sequence: CDR1 LGHNA, CDR2 YSLEER. The ends were cut back, 4 bases at V and 3 bases at J, with 10 bases in the middle. The CDR3 DNA follows: TGCGCCAGCAGCCCTACAGGGTTTGGGGCCAACGTCCTGACTTTC. Translation gives CASSPTGFGANVLTF.

The chain is built from TRBV2 and TRBJ1-5, with a possible D match to TRBD1 (5 bases). The CDR3 is 14 amino acids. Between the trimmed V and J ends, which lost 3 bases and 7 bases, there was a span of 13 bases. Germline assignment: CDR1 SNHLY and CDR2 FYNNEI. Written as DNA, the CDR3 is TGTGCCAGCAGTGAGGACCGCGGGGGGCAGCCCCAGCATTTT. It is translated as CASSEDRGGQPQHF.